This T cell receptor beta chain emerged from a study of patients and donors after allogeneic stem cell transplantation. TCRdb fed the RT-PCR reads into MiXCR, producing one record per CDR3 protein. The sample shows 900,000 to 1,000,000 distinct CDR3 sequences, about a sixth of them seen only once. In this sample, this clonotype turned up a few times. This CDR3 is built from 15 residues. Germline CDR1 reads SGDLS; CDR2 reads YYNGEE. Trimming left V 0 bases short and J 4 bases short, with 13 bases between. The chain couples TRBV9 to TRBJ1-2; D is ambiguous. This receptor was identified in a human donor who was either an allogeneic HSCT recipient or a stem cell or donor lymphocyte infusion donor (not recorded which). It is not recorded whose cells these are; they may come from a transplant donor. Sequenced sample: blood, either unsorted or a sorted T cell fraction (not recorded which). The CDR3 nucleotides read TGTGCCAGCAGCGTAGACCCAATCGGCGGCTATGGCTACACCTTC. Protein product: CASSVDPIGGYGYTF.